In its sample, the clone carrying this T cell receptor beta chain was seen once. Its antigen is still unknown. V was pared by 0 bases and J by 4 bases, with 9 bases between. The germline V gene encodes CDR1 SGHAT and CDR2 FQNNGV. The CDR3 contains 15 residues. Here immunoSEQ multiplex PCR was the method, and the copy in TCRdb shows in-frame clones only, minus some. The table has some 76,000 clones, about nine tenths seen once. This specimen comes from a study of OX40 agonist ivuxolimab in advanced cancers. The study's findings and limits: Part of the nonresponder group also had normalized T-cell clonal expansion that was low.

The sequencing here drew on CD4+ or CD8+ T cells sorted from blood, taken in a trial of the OX40 agonist ivuxolimab. The V gene is TRBV11-2, the J gene TRBJ1-4; D may be TRBD1 (5 bases). This receptor was taken from an adult with an advanced solid tumor such as melanoma, head and neck, liver or kidney cancer. As DNA, the CDR3 is TGTGCCAGCAGCTTAGAGAGGGGCTATAATGAAAAACTGTTTTTT. Amino acid sequence: CASSLERGYNEKLFF.